These 6 T cell receptor beta chains were sequenced from one sample in a study of CD8+CD57+ T cells in acquired aplastic anemia. Genomic DNA, the template, was used for profiling of the TCR beta VDJ and CDR3. A single record per CDR3 protein comes from TCRdb applying MiXCR to the reads. The sample shows around 230,000 distinct CDR3 sequences, over 60% of them seen only once. The sequencing sample was made of sorted CD4+, CD8+, or CD8+CD57+ T cells (not recorded which) from PBMCs. The receptor set was obtained from a human donor in good health.

The sample holds a few counts of this clonotype. The rearrangement links TRBV29-1 to TRBJ1-5; 7 positions match TRBD1. This CDR3 spans 12 amino acids. V dropped 7 bases and J dropped 7; count of bases not matched to a gene: 7. Looked up from germline, CDR1 is SQVTM and CDR2 is ANQGSEA. The CDR3 sequence: CSAGQVGQPQHF. CDR3 DNA: TGCAGCGCTGGACAGGTTGGACAGCCCCAGCATTTT.

This clonotype was detected only once. The genes are TRBV10-3 and TRBJ1-1; the D is unclear. Germline-derived CDR1 and CDR2 are ENHRY and SYGVKD. V was pared by 10 bases and J by 0 bases, with 18 bases between. There are 15 residues in the CDR3. In DNA form, the CDR3 reads TGTGCCAGCCGCATTATTGGGAGGATGAACACTGAAGCTTTCTTT. Encoded protein: CASRIIGRMNTEAFF.

As to this clonotype: A much more abundant neighbour one base away suggests this may be a read error. The genes are TRBV6-1 and TRBJ2-1, with D unresolved. From germline, CDR1 is MNHNS and CDR2 SASEGT. The length of the CDR3 is 15 residues. CDR3 loop: CASSEDYYSDNEQFF. CDR3 DNA: TGTGCCAGCAGTGAAGACTACTACTCCGACAATGAGCAGTTCTTC.

The chain employs TRBV19 and TRBJ2-7, with 9 positions matching TRBD2. There are 15 residues in the CDR3. The V and J ends lost 6 bases and 3 bases, in that order; junction bases with no gene match: 9. The V gene's germline CDR1 is LNHDA and CDR2 SQIVND (reference sequence). CDR3 bases: TGTGCCAGTAGAGAGTCAGCGGGAGGTCGCTACGAGCAGTACTTC. Encoded protein: CASRESAGGRYEQYF.

This clonotype came up many times. The genes are TRBV7-8 and TRBJ1-5, with D unclear. CDR1 SGHVS and CDR2 FQNEAQ come from the germline V gene. Trimming left V 0 bases short and J 4 bases short, with 10 bases between. The CDR3 runs to 15 residues. CDR3 protein: CASSLANGWNQPQHF. CDR3 bases: TGTGCCAGCAGCTTAGCAAACGGTTGGAATCAGCCCCAGCATTTT.

The chain carries TRBV7-8 and TRBJ2-1; TRBD2 matches at 11 bases. Germline trimming cut 1 base from V and 4 bases from J; bases unmatched to any gene: 3. CDR3 length: 16 amino acids. CDR1 is SGHVS, CDR2 FQNEAQ, per germline. The CDR3 nucleotides read TGTGCCAGCAGCTTAGGCACTAGCGGGGGATACAATGAGCAGTTCTTC. It is translated as CASSLGTSGGYNEQFF.